The following is a T cell receptor (beta chain) sequence with its context. These data belong to a study of blood T cells in healthy people across ages. About the research overall: For every two T cells, template switching captured about one barcoded beta molecule.

Trimming removed 5 bases from V and 5 bases from J; junction bases left unmatched: 11. The CDR3 runs 16 residues. A second PCR of about 6 to 11 cycles used a sample-barcoded 5' primer and a J-beta primer mix. Carrying 12 random nucleotides, a template-switch adaptor labeled each individual cDNA molecule. TCRdb re-derived calls from the 5' RACE reads in MiXCR, one entry per CDR3 protein. The sample contains about 1.7 million distinct CDR3 sequences, about 28% of which appear only once. Sequencing was done on a sample of blood. The clonotype originates from a woman aged 25 to 39 in good health. The chain couples TRBV12-3 or TRBV12-4 to TRBJ2-5, with 10 bases matching TRBD2. For the CDR3, the DNA is TGTGCCAGCAGTCCCGGGGGGCTAGCGGGGGCCGAGACCCAGTACTTC. Protein: CASSPGGLAGAETQYF.